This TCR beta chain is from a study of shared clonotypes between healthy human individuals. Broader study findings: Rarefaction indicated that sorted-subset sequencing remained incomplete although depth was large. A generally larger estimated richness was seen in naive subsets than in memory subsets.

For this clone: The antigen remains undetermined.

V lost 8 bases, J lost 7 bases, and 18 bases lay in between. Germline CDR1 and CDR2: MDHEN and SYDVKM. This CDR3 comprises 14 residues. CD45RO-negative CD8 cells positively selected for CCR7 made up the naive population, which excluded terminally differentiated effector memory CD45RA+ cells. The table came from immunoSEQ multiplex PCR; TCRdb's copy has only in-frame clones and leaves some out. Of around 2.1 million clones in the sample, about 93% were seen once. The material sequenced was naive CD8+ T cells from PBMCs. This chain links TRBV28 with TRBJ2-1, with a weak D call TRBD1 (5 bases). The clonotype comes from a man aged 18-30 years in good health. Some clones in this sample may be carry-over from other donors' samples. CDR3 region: CASLDSIRGNEQFF. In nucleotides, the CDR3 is TGTGCCAGCCTCGACAGCATCAGAGGTAATGAGCAGTTCTTC.